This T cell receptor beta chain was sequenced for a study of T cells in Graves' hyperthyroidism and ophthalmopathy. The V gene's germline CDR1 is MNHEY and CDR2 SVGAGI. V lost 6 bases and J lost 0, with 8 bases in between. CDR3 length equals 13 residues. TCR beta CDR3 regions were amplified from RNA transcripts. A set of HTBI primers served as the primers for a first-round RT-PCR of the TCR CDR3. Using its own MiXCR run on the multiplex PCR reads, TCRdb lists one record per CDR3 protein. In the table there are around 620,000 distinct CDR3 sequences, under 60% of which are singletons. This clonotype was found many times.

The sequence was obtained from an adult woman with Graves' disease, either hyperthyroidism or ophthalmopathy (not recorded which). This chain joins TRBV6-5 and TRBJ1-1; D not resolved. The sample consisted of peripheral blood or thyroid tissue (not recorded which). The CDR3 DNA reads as TGTGCCAGCAGAAGAATCATGAACACTGAAGCTTTCTTT. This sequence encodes CASRRIMNTEAFF.